The source of this T cell receptor beta chain is a study of shared clonotypes between healthy human individuals. CDR3 length: 15 amino acids. Germline V gene lookup returns CDR1 ENHRY and CDR2 SYGVKD. V was clipped by 3 bases and J by 5 bases; unmatched bases: 6. Profiled with immunoSEQ multiplex PCR; TCRdb holds only in-frame clones, not every one. The sample includes 2 million to 2.5 million clones, approximately 94% of them seen just once. The sequencing input was naive CD4+ T cells sorted from blood. Noted subset: CD45RA+ positively selected. The rearrangement joins TRBV10-3 to TRBJ2-2; 7 bases line up with TRBD2. This receptor was identified in a man between 18 and 29 years old in good health. CDR3 protein: CAISDFQGGTGELFF. CDR3 nucleotide sequence: TGTGCCATCAGTGACTTTCAGGGAGGGACCGGGGAGCTGTTTTTT.